Each of the 4 T cell receptor beta chains below was sequenced from the same sample in a study of neurological immune-mediated disorders (dated by TCRdb to the late 2010s). Library construction relied on 5' RACE. Sequencer: Illumina HiSeq 2500. TCRdb reprocessing: public reads trimmed at Q25 with fastp, clones called with MiXCR, in-frame beta chains kept. Rows merge per CDR3 protein into single entries with the most common DNA and genes. The sample records 65,000 to 70,000 distinct CDR3 sequences, over 4% of which are singletons. Together, the top ten hold more than 2.5% of the sample. Sample: PBMCs. These receptors were obtained from a man aged 45-65 years with multiple sclerosis.

The chain is built from TRBV29-1 and TRBJ2-7; a weak D match, TRBD1 (6 bases). This CDR3 is 10 amino acids long. The V gene's germline CDR1 is SQVTM and CDR2 ANQGSEA. The CDR3 DNA follows: TGCAACGGACAGTCCTACGAGCAGTACGTC. Amino acids: CNGQSYEQYV.

This clonotype was recorded many times. This chain connects TRBV15 to TRBJ1-6, with D perhaps matching TRBD1 (5 bases). The germline V gene encodes CDR1 LNHNV and CDR2 YYDKDF (reference sequence). V was pared by 5 bases and J by 6 bases, with 11 bases between. The CDR3 totals 14 residues. The CDR3 nucleotides are TGTGCCACCAGCCCGGGACCGGTTAATTCACCCCTCCACTTT. Translation gives CATSPGPVNSPLHF. The whole variable domain, filled in from reference TRBV15 and TRBJ1-6, reads DAMVIQNPRYQVTQFGKPVTLSCSQTLNHNVMYWYQQKSSQAPKLLFHYYDKDFNNEADTPDNFQSRRPNTSFCFLDIRSPGLGDTAMYLCATSPGPVNSPLHFGNGTRLTVT.

This clonotype was counted many times. This chain connects TRBV5-5 to TRBJ1-1; tentative D call: TRBD1 (5 bases). Germline values: CDR1 SGHKS, CDR2 YYEKEE (reference sequence). CDR3 size: 14 residues. V was clipped by 1 base and J by 7 bases, with 14 bases between them. The CDR3: CASSLTPGGDEAFF. For the CDR3, the DNA is TGTGCCAGCAGCTTGACCCCCGGGGGGGATGAAGCTTTCTTT.

This clonotype appeared many times. This chain connects TRBV5-1 to TRBJ2-5; TRBD2 agrees at 9 bases. V dropped 4 bases and J dropped 2; count of bases not matched to a gene: 6. This CDR3 is 15 amino acids long. CDR1 is SGHRS, CDR2 YFSETQ, per germline. The CDR3 coding sequence is TGCGCCAGCAGCACAGCGGGGGGACCTCAAGAGACCCAGTACTTC. Translation: CASSTAGGPQETQYF. Based on the CDR3 plus reference TRBV5-1 and TRBJ2-5, the full variable domain is KAGVTQTPRYLIKTRGQQVTLSCSPISGHRSVSWYQQTPGQGLQFLFEYFSETQRNKGNFPGRFSGRQFSNSRSEMNVSTLELGDSALYLCASSTAGGPQETQYFGPGTRLLVL.